This T cell receptor (beta chain) comes out of a study of cytomegalovirus exposure and HLA in healthy donors. Per germline, CDR1 SGHAT and CDR2 FQNNGV. The CDR3 is 15 amino acids. J gave up 5 bases and V 3 bases, and 6 bases lay outside the gene matches. PCR amplification relied on 60 Vbeta primers (plus 13 Jbeta primers). TCRdb's copy holds only in-frame clones and misses some; the assay was immunoSEQ multiplex PCR. The data hold around 150,000 clones, with approximately 83% observed a single time. Study outcomes and limitations: Of the V segments, some could not be distinguished, including TRBV6-2 and TRBV6-3, and were excluded. There were over 150 TCR beta chains listed as cytomegalovirus-associated.

As concerns this clone: Antigen unknown.

Healthy bone marrow donors formed the donor group. This chain uses TRBV11-2 with TRBJ2-3; 9 positions agree with TRBD2. This clonotype was sampled from a young man in good health and CMV-seropositive. Sequencing used PBMCs. The DNA for the CDR3 is TGTGCCAGCAGCTTTAGCGGGGGAGTTGGAGATACGCAGTATTTT. This translates into CASSFSGGVGDTQYF.